This T cell receptor beta chain was found in a study of tumor-infiltrating lymphocytes in primary liver carcinoma. Looking at the study overall: The patients, men and women alike, were aged 30 to 69 years.

The researchers produced TCR beta cDNA from approximately 460 ng total RNA with a constant-region primer. ARM-PCR was slightly modified, and three nested multiplex PCR rounds with it gave rise to the TCR beta libraries. Investigators reported that the first two PCR rounds, at roughly 11 cycles each, used TRBV1-TRBV30 forward primers with a C-beta reverse primer. TCRdb re-derived calls from the multiplex PCR reads in MiXCR, one entry per CDR3 protein. This table holds under 200,000 distinct CDR3 sequences, less than 70% found once. General observations from the study: Relative to tumor region pairs, the tumor-adjacent and tumor-blood pairs showed overlap that was lower. No comparison of CD4+ and CD8+ repertoires was made, since the samples were bulk unsorted.

CDR3 length: 14 amino acids. Germline V gene lookup returns CDR1 MNHNS and CDR2 SASEGT. V shed 8 bases, J shed 5 bases, and the junction held 12 bases outside the gene matches. Blood RNA originated from unsorted whole blood, with germline DNA additionally extracted. Preoperatively, four milliliters of peripheral blood were collected. This clonotype was seen only a few times. What it recognizes is unknown. This TCR was recovered from an older woman with primary liver carcinoma and hepatitis B virus infection. Sequencing used peripheral blood. J is TRBJ2-7 and V is TRBV6-1; 7 positions agree with TRBD2. In DNA, the CDR3 is TGTGCCAGCCTTCCTGCCGGGAGGCTGCACGAGCAGTACTTC. Its protein is CASLPAGRLHEQYF.